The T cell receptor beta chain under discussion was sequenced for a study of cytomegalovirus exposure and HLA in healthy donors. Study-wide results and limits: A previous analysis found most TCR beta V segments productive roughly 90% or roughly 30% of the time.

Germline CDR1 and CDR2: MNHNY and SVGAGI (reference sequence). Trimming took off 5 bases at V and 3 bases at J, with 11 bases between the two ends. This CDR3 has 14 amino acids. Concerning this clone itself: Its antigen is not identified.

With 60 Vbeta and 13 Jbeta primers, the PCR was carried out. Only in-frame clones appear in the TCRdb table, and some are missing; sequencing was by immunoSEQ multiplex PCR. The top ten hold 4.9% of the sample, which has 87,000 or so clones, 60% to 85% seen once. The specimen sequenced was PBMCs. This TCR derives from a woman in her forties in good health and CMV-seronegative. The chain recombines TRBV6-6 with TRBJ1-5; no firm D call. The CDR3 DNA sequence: TGTGCCAGCAGTGTTCAGGCAGACAATCAGCCCCAGCATTTT. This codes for CASSVQADNQPQHF.